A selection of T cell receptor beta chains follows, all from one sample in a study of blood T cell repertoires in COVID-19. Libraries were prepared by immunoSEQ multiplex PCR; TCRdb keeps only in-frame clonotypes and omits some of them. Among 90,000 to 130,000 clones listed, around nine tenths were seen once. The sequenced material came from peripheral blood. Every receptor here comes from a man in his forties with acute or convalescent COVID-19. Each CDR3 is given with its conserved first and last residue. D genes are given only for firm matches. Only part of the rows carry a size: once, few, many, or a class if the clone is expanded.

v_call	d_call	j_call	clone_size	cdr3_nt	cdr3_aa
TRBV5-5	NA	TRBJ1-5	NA	TGTGCCAGCAGCAACCCCGGGGGGGGTAAGCCCCAGCATTTT	CASSNPGGGKPQHF
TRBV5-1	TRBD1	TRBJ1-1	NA	TGCGCCAGCAGCGTAACAGGGGGCGCCGACACTGAAGCTTTCTTT	CASSVTGGADTEAFF
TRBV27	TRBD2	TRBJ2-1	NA	TGTGCCACCCGACTAGCGGGAGGATCCTACAATGAGCAGTTCTTC	CATRLAGGSYNEQFF
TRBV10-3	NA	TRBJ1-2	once	TGTGCCATCAGTGAGCCGACAGTTAACTATGGCTACACCTTC	CAISEPTVNYGYTF
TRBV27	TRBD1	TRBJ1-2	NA	TGTGCCAGCAGTAACGGACAGGGTATTAACCTCCATGGCTACACCTTC	CASSNGQGINLHGYTF
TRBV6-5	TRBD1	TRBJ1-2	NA	TGTGCCAGCAGGCCGGGACAGGGGGTGGCTGGCTACACCTTC	CASRPGQGVAGYTF
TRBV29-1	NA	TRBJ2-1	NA	TGCAGCGTTGGGGGCGGGACCGGCAATGAGCAGTTCTTC	CSVGGGTGNEQFF
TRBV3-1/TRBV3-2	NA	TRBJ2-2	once	TGTGCCAGCAGCCAACCCCGGGGTGGTACAGGGGAGCTGTTTTTT	CASSQPRGGTGELFF
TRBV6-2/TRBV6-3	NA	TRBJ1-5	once	TGTGCCAGCAGTTACGTTGGCGGGAAATCCTATCAGCCCCAGCATTTT	CASSYVGGKSYQPQHF
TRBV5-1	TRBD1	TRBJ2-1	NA	TGCGCCAGCAGCCAAGGACAGGGGATCTACAATGAGCAGTTCTTC	CASSQGQGIYNEQFF
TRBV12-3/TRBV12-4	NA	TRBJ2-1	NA	TGTGCCAGCACCACACGGGGTGAGCAGTTCTTC	CASTTRGEQFF
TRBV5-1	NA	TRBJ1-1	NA	TGCGCCAGCAGTTTTGGACAGACGAACACTGAAGCTTTCTTT	CASSFGQTNTEAFF
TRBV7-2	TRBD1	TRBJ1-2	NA	TGTGCCAGCAGCTTCTTTGGGACAGGGGTGTATGGCTACACCTTC	CASSFFGTGVYGYTF
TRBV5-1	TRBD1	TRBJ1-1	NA	TGCGCCAGCAGCTGGGGACAGGGATTGGAGACTGAAGCTTTCTTT	CASSWGQGLETEAFF
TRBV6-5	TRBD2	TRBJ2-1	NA	TGTGCCAGCAGTTTCCACCTAGCGGGAGAATTGTATGAGCAGTTCTTC	CASSFHLAGELYEQFF
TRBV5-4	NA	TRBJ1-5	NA	TGTGCCAGCAGCTTTCGGCGGTATAGCAATCAGCCCCAGCATTTT	CASSFRRYSNQPQHF
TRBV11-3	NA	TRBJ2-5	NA	TGTGCCAGCAGCTTAGCCCCCGGGGAGACCCAGTACTTC	CASSLAPGETQYF
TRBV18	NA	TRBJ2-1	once	TGTGCCAGCTCACCCGCTCAGGGTAGGGGCTACAATGAGCAGTTCTTC	CASSPAQGRGYNEQFF
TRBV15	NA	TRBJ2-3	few	TGTGCCACCAGCAGAGATCCCAGCGGAGGGCGATATACGCAGTATTTT	CATSRDPSGGRYTQYF
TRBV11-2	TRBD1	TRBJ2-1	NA	TGTGCCAGCACCACAGGGGGCAATGAGCAGTTCTTC	CASTTGGNEQFF
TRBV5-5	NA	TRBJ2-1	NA	TGTGCCAGCAGGCCACGGCCAGGGGCCTACAATGAGCAGTTCTTC	CASRPRPGAYNEQFF